A single sample gave rise to the 18 T cell receptor beta chains below, sequenced in a study of regulatory T cells in long-lasting Graves disease. The sample's time point: newly diagnosed GD, antithyroid drugs for less than 3 months. Generation of the TCR library employed RNA extracted from PBMCs. TCR beta libraries were built with iRepertoire HTBI primers and Arm-PCR of CDR3 regions. Each CDR3 protein gets one entry after TCRdb re-called the multiplex PCR reads with MiXCR. The sample consists of 350,000 to 500,000 distinct CDR3 sequences, about 17% of them appearing once. This sample also belongs to another study, concerning T cells in Graves' hyperthyroidism and ophthalmopathy.

The sequences come from peripheral blood mononuclear cells (PBMCs), collected at new diagnosis, from a patient treated with antithyroid drugs. The source of these receptors is a woman aged 25 to 39 with Graves disease.

In its sample, this clonotype was seen many times. The V gene is TRBV11-2, the J gene TRBJ2-1, with 10 nucleotides matching TRBD2. This CDR3 is 15 amino acids long. The germline V gene has CDR1 SGHAT and CDR2 FQNNGV. The junction had 4 bases not matched to a gene; V was cut back by 6 bases and J by 2 bases. The CDR3 DNA is TGTGCCAGCAGACATAGCGGGGGGCCCTACAATGAGCAGTTCTTC. As protein: CASRHSGGPYNEQFF.

The rearrangement uses TRBV14 and TRBJ2-7; 15 bases fit TRBD2. This CDR3 has 16 residues. From germline, CDR1 is SGHDN and CDR2 FVKESK. V lost 4 bases and J lost 5; bases outside the gene matches: 6. CDR3 sequence (DNA): TGTGCCAGCAGCCCTCTGGGACTAGCGGGAGGACACGAGCAGTACTTC. It yields the protein CASSPLGLAGGHEQYF.

This sequence joins TRBV2 and TRBJ1-4; weak D call: TRBD1 (6 bases). CDR3 length: 14 amino acids. Germline CDR1 and CDR2: SNHLY and FYNNEI. Trimming shortened V by 7 bases and J by 5 bases, and 14 bases separated the two germline ends. In DNA form, the CDR3 reads TGTGCCAGCATTCGGACAGAAGGAAATGAAAAACTGTTTTTT. Amino acid sequence: CASIRTEGNEKLFF.

A few counts support this clonotype. This chain uses TRBV12-3 or TRBV12-4 with TRBJ2-7; possible D gene TRBD2, 6 bases. The CDR3 length is 13 residues. Trimming removed 7 bases from V and 8 bases from J, with 18 bases in between. The CDR3 reads CASNQRADFKQYF. The DNA of the CDR3 is TGTGCCAGCAATCAGCGGGCAGACTTCAAGCAGTACTTC.

The rearrangement joins TRBV4-3 to TRBJ1-2; D not resolved. Per germline, CDR1 LGHNA and CDR2 YSLEER. Trimming took off 0 bases at V and 3 bases at J, with 11 bases between the two ends. The CDR3 runs 15 residues. CDR3 nucleotides: TGCGCCAGCAGCCAAGAAAGCGAAGAGGACTATGGCTACACCTTC. Protein sequence: CASSQESEEDYGYTF.

This clonotype was seen repeatedly, ten times or more. The genes are TRBV2 and TRBJ1-1; D is ambiguous. The germline V and J ends were trimmed by 5 bases and 0 bases, with 7 bases remaining between them. Per germline, CDR1 SNHLY and CDR2 FYNNEI. This CDR3 has 13 residues. CDR3 bases: TGTGCCAGCAGTTTACAGCTGAACACTGAAGCTTTCTTT. As protein: CASSLQLNTEAFF.

This clonotype has at least ten counts. V usage is TRBV7-8 and J usage is TRBJ2-5, with no clear D. Between the trimmed V and J ends, which lost 5 bases and 3 bases, there was a span of 22 bases. From germline, CDR1 is SGHVS and CDR2 FQNEAQ. The CDR3 consists of 17 residues. The DNA of the CDR3 is TGTGCCAGCAGCATTCTCTCGACGGATTCCTATAAAGAGACCCAGTACTTC. Its protein is CASSILSTDSYKETQYF.

This clonotype was counted many times. The chain recombines TRBV28 with TRBJ2-3, with TRBD2 matching over 7 bases. Germline V lookup: CDR1 MDHEN, CDR2 SYDVKM. There are 15 residues in the CDR3. V trimming: 5 bases; J trimming: 6 bases; junction bases outside the gene matches: 11. This CDR3 reads CASSPMGGSTDTQYF. In nucleotides, the CDR3 is TGTGCCAGCAGTCCTATGGGCGGGAGTACGGATACGCAGTATTTT.

Many counts were recorded for this clonotype. The chain carries TRBV28 and TRBJ1-4, with TRBD1 as a possible D gene (5 bases). The CDR3 is made up of 14 amino acids. Trimming removed 3 bases from V and 8 bases from J, with 13 bases in between. Germline CDR1 reads MDHEN; CDR2 reads SYDVKM. This CDR3 is CASSLIGGTEKLFF. The CDR3 DNA reads as TGTGCCAGCAGTTTGATCGGGGGGACGGAAAAACTGTTTTTT.

This clonotype appeared many times. The chain links TRBV20-1 to TRBJ1-1, with D possibly matching TRBD1 (5 bases). V lost 1 base and J 5 bases, leaving 8 bases between the germline ends. From germline, CDR1 is DFQATT and CDR2 SNEGSKA (reference sequence). CDR3 length equals 12 residues. CDR3 nucleotide sequence: TGCAGTGCTAGAGGGGGCGAAACTGAAGCTTTCTTT. It codes for CSARGGETEAFF.

This clonotype occurred many times. This chain connects TRBV28 to TRBJ2-7; D possibly corresponds to TRBD1 (6 bases). V lost 5 bases and J 1 base, leaving 12 bases between the germline ends. Germline V gene sequence: CDR1 MDHEN, CDR2 SYDVKM. The CDR3 totals 14 residues. This CDR3 reads CASSPIGQSYEQYF. CDR3 DNA: TGTGCCAGCAGTCCAATAGGACAGTCCTACGAGCAGTACTTC. Full variable domain (outside the CDR3, taken from reference TRBV28 and TRBJ2-7): DVKVTQSSRYLVKRTGEKVFLECVQDMDHENMFWYRQDPGLGLRLIYFSYDVKMKEKGDIPEGYSVSREKKERFSLILESASTNQTSMYLCASSPIGQSYEQYFGPGTRLTVT.

The table lists this clonotype with many counts. This chain links TRBV13 with TRBJ2-7, with D possibly matching TRBD1 (6 bases). The germline V gene encodes CDR1 PRHDT and CDR2 FYEKMQ (reference sequence). The CDR3 covers 14 residues. Trimming stripped 4 bases from V and 0 bases from J, with 10 bases between. The CDR3 nucleotides are TGTGCCAGCAGCTCCACAGGGCTCTCCTACGAGCAGTACTTC. Protein sequence: CASSSTGLSYEQYF.

This clonotype was found many times. The chain has TRBV20-1 and TRBJ2-1; a possible D gene is TRBD2 (6 bases). Deletions cut 3 bases from V and 3 bases from J, with 15 bases between. Germline V gives CDR1 DFQATT, CDR2 SNEGSKA (reference sequence). The CDR3 runs 15 residues. This CDR3 is CSASSLGGGYNEQFF. The CDR3 coding sequence is TGCAGTGCTAGTTCTTTGGGGGGTGGCTACAATGAGCAGTTCTTC.

There are many counts of this clonotype. This chain connects TRBV2 to TRBJ2-7; 13 bases line up with TRBD2. From germline, CDR1 is SNHLY and CDR2 FYNNEI. The trim removed 7 bases at V and 3 bases at J, leaving 9 bases unmatched. The CDR3 runs 16 residues. CDR3 region: CASKPGLAGYHYEQYF. In DNA form, the CDR3 reads TGTGCCAGCAAACCGGGACTAGCGGGATATCACTACGAGCAGTACTTC.

This clonotype has more than one count but fewer than ten. This rearrangement joins TRBV7-2 to TRBJ1-3; possibly TRBD1 for D (6 bases). This CDR3 spans 16 amino acids. CDR1 is SGHTA and CDR2 is FQGNSA in the germline V gene. V dropped 5 bases and J dropped 1 base, with 15 bases sitting between them. The DNA for the CDR3 is TGTGCCAGCAGCCCCCAGGGGTTAGCTTCTGGAAACACCATATATTTT. As protein: CASSPQGLASGNTIYF.

The chain recombines TRBV20-1 with TRBJ2-7; TRBD2 matches at 14 bases. The CDR3 runs to 19 residues. The V and J ends lost 0 bases and 0 bases, in that order; junction bases with no gene match: 10. CDR1 and CDR2 (germline): DFQATT, SNEGSKA (reference sequence). CDR3: CSARDLFSGLAGVSYEQYF. DNA for the CDR3: TGCAGTGCTAGAGATTTATTTTCGGGACTAGCGGGAGTCTCCTACGAGCAGTACTTC.

Notes on this clonotype: Being one base from a much bigger clone, this may be a read error. The chain carries TRBV28 and TRBJ2-2, with unresolved D. Germline V gene sequence: CDR1 MDHEN, CDR2 SYDVKM. The CDR3 has 13 residues. Between the trimmed V and J ends, which lost 5 bases and 2 bases, there was a span of 6 bases. The CDR3 protein is CASSTLNTGELFF. CDR3 in DNA: TGTGCCAGCAGTACATTAAACACCGGGGAGCTGTTTTTT.

The chain recombines TRBV6-2 or TRBV6-3 with TRBJ1-2; TRBD1 matches at 7 bases. Trimming removed 0 bases from V and 2 bases from J; junction bases left unmatched: 3. Germline lookup yields CDR1 MNHEY and CDR2 SVGEGT. CDR3 length equals 15 residues. As DNA, the CDR3 is TGTGCCAGCAGTTACTCCGAGACAGGGAACTATGGCTACACCTTC. The encoded protein is CASSYSETGNYGYTF.